This T cell receptor (beta chain) was obtained from a study of CD8+ T cells in alopecia areata. Study-level points and caveats: Clarity of TCR sharing across patients fell short of that in mice, possibly HLA-related. Alopecia totalis/universalis scalp especially showed more expanded CD8+ clones than normal scalp. Scalp samples also yield sequences from resident alphabeta T cells of normal skin.

RNA extraction was followed by reverse transcription into cDNA, which acted as the sequencing template. Sequenced by immunoSEQ multiplex PCR; TCRdb stores in-frame clones only, minus some. The repertoire holds 95,000 to 120,000 clones, with roughly 64% as singletons. In germline, CDR1 is LGHNT, CDR2 FRNRAP. The trim removed 7 bases at V and 5 bases at J, leaving 13 bases unmatched. The CDR3 spans 15 residues. PBMCs provided sorted CD4+ and CD8+ T cells. The table lists this clone with a few counts. The antigen is not known. The chain carries TRBV12-5 and TRBJ2-5; 7 bases are a match to TRBD1. This clonotype originated in a human donor in good health. Sequencing used CD8+ T cells sorted from blood. The CDR3 sequence is CASAPAGGRLETQYF. The DNA for the CDR3 is TGTGCTAGTGCCCCGGCAGGGGGTCGACTTGAGACCCAGTACTTC.